These 25 T cell receptor beta chains were all obtained from the same sample, sequenced in a study of identical twins. TCRdb passed the 5' RACE reads through MiXCR, listing each CDR3 protein once. Of 700,000 or so distinct CDR3 sequences in the sample, around 21% were seen once. In addition, the sample was reused for a study of T cells expressing NK-cell markers.

Sequenced material: PBMCs. Source of these receptors: a woman under 30 in good health.

The CDR3 is CASSLGGEQPQHF. As DNA, the CDR3 is TGTGCCAGCAGTTTGGGGGGCGAGCAGCCCCAGCATTTT. The genes are TRBV27 and TRBJ1-5; possible D gene TRBD1, 6 bases. V was pared by 3 bases and J by 7 bases, with 10 bases between. The CDR3 consists of 13 residues. Germline V gene sequence: CDR1 MNHEY, CDR2 SMNVEV (reference sequence).

This clonotype was found many times. DNA for the CDR3: TGTGCCAGCAGCCAGGGTCTAGACCGGGGTACGCAGTATTTT. Amino acid sequence: CASSQGLDRGTQYF. This rearrangement joins TRBV3-1 to TRBJ2-3, with a tentative D call TRBD2 (5 bases). V lost 3 bases and J 8 bases, leaving 15 bases between the germline ends. The CDR3 is made up of 14 amino acids. CDR1 and CDR2 (germline): LGHDT, YNNKEL (reference sequence).

J is TRBJ2-7 and V is TRBV10-2; 7 bases agree with TRBD1. The CDR3 length is 14 residues. Germline V gene data show CDR1 as WSHSY and CDR2 as SAAADI. Unmatched junction bases numbered 6, after V lost 7 bases and J lost 0 bases. CDR3 amino acids: CASNRQGSSYEQYF. The CDR3 coding sequence is TGCGCCAGCAACAGACAGGGCAGCTCCTACGAGCAGTACTTC.

The CDR3 loop is CAIRADRGRGNQPQHF. In DNA, the CDR3 is TGTGCCATCAGGGCAGACAGGGGACGGGGCAATCAGCCCCAGCATTTT. The chain carries TRBV10-3 and TRBJ1-5; the match to TRBD1 covers 8 bases. V was pared by 6 bases and J by 2 bases, with 9 bases of the junction left unmatched. Per the germline V gene, CDR1 is ENHRY and CDR2 is SYGVKD. The CDR3 totals 16 residues.

The chain employs TRBV5-1 and TRBJ2-1; TRBD1 might be the D (5 bases). The V and J ends lost 1 base and 3 bases respectively, with 11 bases between them. CDR3 length: 15 amino acids. The germline CDR1 and CDR2 sequences are SGHRS and YFSETQ. Here the CDR3 reads CASSLLDTYYNEQFF. The DNA of the CDR3 is TGCGCCAGCAGCTTGTTGGACACTTACTACAATGAGCAGTTCTTC.

DNA for the CDR3: TGCGCCAGCAGCTTGGTGTTAGCGTCCCACAATGAGCAGTTCTTC. This sequence encodes CASSLVLASHNEQFF. The rearrangement joins TRBV5-1 to TRBJ2-1; tentatively, D is TRBD2 (5 bases). Per germline, CDR1 SGHRS and CDR2 YFSETQ. Trimming removed 0 bases from V and 5 bases from J, with 12 bases in between. CDR3 length: 15 residues.

The chain combines TRBV11-2 with TRBJ2-3, with 10 nucleotides matching TRBD2. The CDR3 has 18 residues. Per germline, CDR1 SGHAT and CDR2 FQNNGV. The trim removed 1 base at V and 9 bases at J, leaving 16 bases unmatched. The CDR3 nucleotides read TGTGCCAGCAGCTTAGTACGCGGAAGCGGGAGGGCTCCTGGGACGCAGTATTTT. Residues: CASSLVRGSGRAPGTQYF.

The chain uses TRBV7-2 and TRBJ2-3; 9 bases are shared with TRBD2. The CDR3 is 16 residues long. Trimming removed 1 base from V and 6 bases from J; junction bases left unmatched: 8. Germline V gene lookup returns CDR1 SGHTA and CDR2 FQGNSA. The CDR3 sequence: CASSLGGTSFADTQYF. The CDR3, as DNA: TGTGCCAGCAGCTTAGGGGGGACTAGCTTCGCGGATACGCAGTATTTT.

This clonotype has just a few counts. The chain links TRBV4-1 to TRBJ2-1; the match to TRBD2 covers 9 bases. This CDR3 is 15 amino acids long. J was trimmed by 5 bases and V by 0 bases; bases with no gene match: 2. Germline CDR1 reads MGHRA; CDR2 reads YSYEKL. The DNA of the CDR3 is TGCGCCAGCAGCCAAGACCCTAGCGGGGACAATGAGCAGTTCTTC. Protein product: CASSQDPSGDNEQFF.

The chain combines TRBV20-1 with TRBJ2-7; 9 bases fit TRBD2. The junction had 8 bases not matched to a gene; V was cut back by 6 bases and J by 5 bases. The CDR3 contains 13 residues. CDR1 and CDR2 from the germline V gene are DFQATT and SNEGSKA (reference sequence). DNA for the CDR3: TGCAGTGCCCCCCAAGCGGGAGGTGACGAGCAGTACTTC. As protein: CSAPQAGGDEQYF.

This clonotype occurred a few times. The CDR3 region is CASRDRTLPEAFF. For the CDR3, the DNA is TGTGCCAGCAGGGATCGGACACTTCCCGAAGCTTTCTTT. V is TRBV12-3 or TRBV12-4 and J is TRBJ1-1; D is possibly TRBD1 (5 bases). With 6 bases removed from V and 8 bases from J, the gap between germline ends came to 16 bases. The CDR3 sequence is 13 residues long.

The chain carries TRBV5-6 and TRBJ2-7, with 10 bases lining up with TRBD1. V shed 4 bases and J 2 bases; nucleotides not matched to a gene: 6. The CDR3 is 15 amino acids. Germline V gene data show CDR1 as SGHDT and CDR2 as YYEEEE. The CDR3 DNA reads TGTGCCAGCAGCGTCGGGACAGGGGCTGCCTACGAGCAGTACTTC. This gives the protein CASSVGTGAAYEQYF.

In its sample, this clonotype was seen many times. V gene TRBV12-3 or TRBV12-4 combines with J gene TRBJ2-3; 8 positions agree with TRBD2. Trimming cost V 3 bases and J 5 bases; bases outside gene matches: 1. This CDR3 comprises 13 residues. CDR3 coding DNA: TGTGCCAGCAGTTTGCGGGGGGTAGATACGCAGTATTTT. The encoded protein is CASSLRGVDTQYF.

This clonotype showed up just a few times. The chain uses TRBV4-3 and TRBJ2-1; tentative D call: TRBD2 (6 bases). The CDR3 extends over 18 amino acids. V was trimmed by 0 bases and J by 4 bases, leaving 19 bases between them. Looked up from germline, CDR1 is LGHNA and CDR2 is YSLEER. The CDR3 is CASSQDGVGLASYNEQFF. As DNA, the CDR3 is TGCGCCAGCAGCCAAGATGGGGTTGGCCTAGCGTCTTACAATGAGCAGTTCTTC.

The chain couples TRBV29-1 to TRBJ2-1; 8 nucleotides match TRBD2. With V trimmed by 0 bases and J by 4 bases, 5 bases remained unmatched. In germline, CDR1 is SQVTM, CDR2 ANQGSEA. CDR3 length: 15 residues. CDR3 sequence (DNA): TGCAGCGTTGAAGATAGAGTAGCGGGGTACAATGAGCAGTTCTTC. Protein sequence: CSVEDRVAGYNEQFF.

The chain employs TRBV15 and TRBJ2-3; the match to TRBD2 covers 8 bases. Trimming removed 3 bases from V and 3 bases from J; junction bases left unmatched: 5. The length of the CDR3 is 15 residues. Looked up from germline, CDR1 is LNHNV and CDR2 is YYDKDF (reference sequence). The CDR3 is CATSRPGTRTDTQYF. CDR3 nucleotides: TGTGCCACCAGCAGGCCAGGGACTAGAACAGATACGCAGTATTTT.

The V gene is TRBV12-3 or TRBV12-4, the J gene TRBJ2-6; D might be TRBD1 or TRBD2, each matching 6 bases. Trimming pared 6 bases from V and 3 bases from J, leaving 21 bases between. CDR3 size: 18 residues. The CDR3 nucleotides read TGTGCCAGCAGGTCCTCGGAGGGGGGATCGTTTGGGGCCAACGTCCTGACTTTC. This translates into CASRSSEGGSFGANVLTF.

The chain employs TRBV20-1 and TRBJ2-5, with 8 positions matching TRBD2. Germline V lookup: CDR1 DFQATT, CDR2 SNEGSKA (reference sequence). Trimming took 2 bases from V and 4 from J; bases not matched to a gene: 6. The CDR3 is 14 residues long. CDR3 residues: CSARSGGGTETQYF. CDR3 nucleotide sequence: TGCAGTGCTAGATCGGGAGGGGGAACAGAGACCCAGTACTTC.

This chain uses TRBV11-1 with TRBJ2-3, with 10 bases matching TRBD2. V shed 6 bases and J 4 bases; nucleotides not matched to a gene: 19. Germline V gene data show CDR1 as SGHAT and CDR2 as FQDESV (reference sequence). The CDR3 is made up of 19 amino acids. The CDR3 DNA reads TGTGCCAGCAGAGCGTGGGCTAGCGGGAGCGGTGGAAGGGCAGATACGCAGTATTTT. Translating it yields CASRAWASGSGGRADTQYF.

This clonotype was counted a few times. V gene TRBV29-1 combines with J gene TRBJ1-1; D gene ambiguous. The V and J ends lost 6 bases and 7 bases respectively, with 12 bases between them. This CDR3 is 11 amino acids long. The germline CDR1 and CDR2 sequences are SQVTM and ANQGSEA. The DNA for the CDR3 is TGCAGCGTAGGAAAAAAAGGTGAAGCTTTCTTT. As protein: CSVGKKGEAFF.

This clonotype was seen a few times. The V gene is TRBV20-1, the J gene TRBJ1-1; D not certain. Between the trimmed V and J ends, which lost 5 bases and 3 bases, there was a span of 10 bases. The length of the CDR3 is 12 residues. The V gene's germline CDR1 is DFQATT and CDR2 SNEGSKA (reference sequence). The CDR3 loop is CSAHDGDTEAFF. In DNA form, the CDR3 reads TGCAGTGCTCATGACGGGGACACTGAAGCTTTCTTT.

This clonotype was recorded a few times. The rearrangement joins TRBV7-8 to TRBJ2-1; 14 nucleotides line up with TRBD2. The germline gives CDR1 SGHVS, CDR2 FQNEAQ. The CDR3 loop spans 17 amino acids. J gave up 9 bases and V 3 bases, and 10 bases lay outside the gene matches. CDR3 coding DNA: TGTGCCAGCAGCTTTGCCCGACTAGCGGGGGGGCGCGGTGAGCAGTTCTTC. Its translation is CASSFARLAGGRGEQFF. Full variable domain (missing parts from reference TRBV7-8 and TRBJ2-1): GAGVSQSPRYKVAKRGQDVALRCDPISGHVSLFWYQQALGQGPEFLTYFQNEAQLDKSGLPSDRFFAERPEGSVSTLKIQRTQQEDSAVYLCASSFARLAGGRGEQFFGPGTRLTVL.

CDR3 sequence (DNA): TGCAGTACGGGAGAGGAAGGGAACGAGCAGTACTTC. Its translation is CSTGEEGNEQYF. The V call is TRBV20-1, the J call TRBJ2-7; D possibly corresponds to TRBD2 (6 bases). Between the trimmed V and J ends, which lost 8 bases and 5 bases, there was a span of 16 bases. The germline CDR1 and CDR2 sequences are DFQATT and SNEGSKA (reference sequence). The CDR3 runs 12 residues.

This clonotype has just a few counts. The chain links TRBV12-3 or TRBV12-4 to TRBJ2-7; the D gene is possibly TRBD1 (5 bases). V dropped 5 bases and J dropped 0 bases, with 23 bases sitting between them. This CDR3 contains 18 residues. The CDR3 DNA reads as TGTGCCAGCAGTATCAGCCCGACAGCGCTAAAGGTCTCCTACGAGCAGTACTTC. Translating gives CASSISPTALKVSYEQYF.

The chain carries TRBV5-1 and TRBJ2-5, with TRBD2 matching 7 bases. The CDR3 covers 15 residues. CDR1 and CDR2 (germline): SGHRS, YFSETQ. V was pared by 2 bases and J by 4 bases, with 8 bases of the junction left unmatched. In DNA, the CDR3 is TGCGCCAGCAGCTTTGCGGGAGATTTAGGAGAGACCCAGTACTTC. Its translation is CASSFAGDLGETQYF.